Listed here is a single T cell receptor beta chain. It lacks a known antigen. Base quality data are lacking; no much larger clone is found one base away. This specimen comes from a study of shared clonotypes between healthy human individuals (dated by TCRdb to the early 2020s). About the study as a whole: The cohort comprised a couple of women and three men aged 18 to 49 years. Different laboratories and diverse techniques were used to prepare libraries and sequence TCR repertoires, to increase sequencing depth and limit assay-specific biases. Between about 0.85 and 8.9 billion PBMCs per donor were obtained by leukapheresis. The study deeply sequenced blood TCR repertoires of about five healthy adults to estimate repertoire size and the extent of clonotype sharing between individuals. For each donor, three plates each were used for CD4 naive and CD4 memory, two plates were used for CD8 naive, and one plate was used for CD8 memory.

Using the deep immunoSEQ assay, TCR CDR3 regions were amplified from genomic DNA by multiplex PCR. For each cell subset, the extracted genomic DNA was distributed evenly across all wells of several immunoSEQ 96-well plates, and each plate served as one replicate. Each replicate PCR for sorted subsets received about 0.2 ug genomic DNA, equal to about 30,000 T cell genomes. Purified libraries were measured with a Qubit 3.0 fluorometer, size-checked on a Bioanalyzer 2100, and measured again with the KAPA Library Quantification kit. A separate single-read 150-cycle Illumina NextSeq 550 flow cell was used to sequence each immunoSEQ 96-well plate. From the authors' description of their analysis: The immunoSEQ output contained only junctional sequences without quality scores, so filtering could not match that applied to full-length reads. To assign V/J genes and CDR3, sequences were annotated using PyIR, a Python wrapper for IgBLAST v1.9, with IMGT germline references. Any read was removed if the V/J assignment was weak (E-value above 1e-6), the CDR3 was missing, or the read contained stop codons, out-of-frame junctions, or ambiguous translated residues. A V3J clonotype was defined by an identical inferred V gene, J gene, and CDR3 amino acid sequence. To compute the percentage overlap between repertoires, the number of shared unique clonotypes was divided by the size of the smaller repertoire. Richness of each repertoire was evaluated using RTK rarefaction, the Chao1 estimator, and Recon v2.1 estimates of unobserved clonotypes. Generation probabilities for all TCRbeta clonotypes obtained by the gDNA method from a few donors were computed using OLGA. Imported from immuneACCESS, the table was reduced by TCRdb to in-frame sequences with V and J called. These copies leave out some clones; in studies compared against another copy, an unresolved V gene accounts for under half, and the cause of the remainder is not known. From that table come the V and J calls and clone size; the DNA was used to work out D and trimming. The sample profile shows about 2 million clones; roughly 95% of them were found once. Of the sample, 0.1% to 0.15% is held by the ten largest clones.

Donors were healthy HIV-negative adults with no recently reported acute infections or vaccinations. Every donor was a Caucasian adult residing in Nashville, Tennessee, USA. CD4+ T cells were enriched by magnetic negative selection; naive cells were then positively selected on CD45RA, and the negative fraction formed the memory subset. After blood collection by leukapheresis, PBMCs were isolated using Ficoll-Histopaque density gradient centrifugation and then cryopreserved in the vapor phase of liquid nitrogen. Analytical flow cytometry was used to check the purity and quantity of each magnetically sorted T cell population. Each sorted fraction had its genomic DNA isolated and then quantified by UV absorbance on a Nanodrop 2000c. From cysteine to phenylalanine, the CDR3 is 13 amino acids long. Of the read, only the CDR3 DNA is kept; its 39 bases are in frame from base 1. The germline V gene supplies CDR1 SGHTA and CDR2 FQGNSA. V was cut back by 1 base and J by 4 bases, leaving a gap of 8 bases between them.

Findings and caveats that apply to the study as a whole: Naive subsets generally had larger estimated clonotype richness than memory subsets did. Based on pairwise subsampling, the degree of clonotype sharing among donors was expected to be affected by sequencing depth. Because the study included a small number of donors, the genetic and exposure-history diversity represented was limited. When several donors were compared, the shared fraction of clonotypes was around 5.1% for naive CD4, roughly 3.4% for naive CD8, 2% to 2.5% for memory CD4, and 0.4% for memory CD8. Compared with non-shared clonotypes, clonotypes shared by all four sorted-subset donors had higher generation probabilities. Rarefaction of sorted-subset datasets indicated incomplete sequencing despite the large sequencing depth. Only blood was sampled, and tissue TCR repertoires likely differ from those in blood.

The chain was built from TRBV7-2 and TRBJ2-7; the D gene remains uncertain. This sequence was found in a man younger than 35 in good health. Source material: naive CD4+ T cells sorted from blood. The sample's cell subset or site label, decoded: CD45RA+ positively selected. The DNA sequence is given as TGTGCCAGCAGCTTAGTACAAAATTACGAGCAGTACTTC. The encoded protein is CASSLVQNYEQYF.